This T cell receptor beta chain was sequenced during a study of regulatory T cells in long-lasting Graves disease. As to time point: persistent/refractory GD, antithyroid drugs over 5 years with positive TRAb. Preparation of the TCR library used RNA extracted from PBMCs. Arm-PCR of CDR3 regions with iRepertoire HTBI primers generated TCR beta libraries. TCRdb passed the multiplex PCR reads through MiXCR, listing each CDR3 protein once. The sample lists 400,000 to 500,000 distinct CDR3 sequences, 20% to 25% occurring once. With 2 bases removed from V and 2 bases from J, the gap between germline ends came to 14 bases. The CDR3 covers 16 residues. Germline lookup yields CDR1 SGHRS and CDR2 YFSETQ.

The receptor comes from a female donor with Graves disease. Specimen: peripheral blood mononuclear cells (PBMCs), collected when the disease was refractory, from a patient treated with antithyroid drugs. The V gene is TRBV5-1, the J gene TRBJ1-3; D ambiguous. CDR3 loop: CASSFFSTYAGNTIYF. CDR3 in DNA: TGCGCCAGCAGCTTTTTTTCGACTTATGCTGGAAACACCATATATTTT.